This is a list of T cell receptor beta chains from one sample in a study of control samples from healthy donors and cancer patients. This table comes from immunoSEQ multiplex PCR, and its TCRdb copy is limited to in-frame clones, with some not included. The sample contains some 150,000 clones, roughly 91% of which appear only once. The sample was blood. Receptor source: a woman in her twenties or thirties in good health. CDR3s include the opening cysteine and the closing phenylalanine or tryptophan.

V,J,CDR3
TRBV5-1,TRBJ2-5,CASSFAGETQYF
TRBV4-2,TRBJ2-7,CASSQGQGASYEQYF
TRBV7-9,TRBJ1-2,CASSPPGGLYGYTF
TRBV3-1/TRBV3-2,TRBJ2-4,CASSQEWAKNIQYF
TRBV5-5,TRBJ1-2,CASSLDRGMGGYTF
TRBV5-6,TRBJ2-5,CASSLYNQETQYF
TRBV7-9,TRBJ1-4,CASSLVLTNEKLFF
TRBV10-1,TRBJ2-1,CASSRTSGASYNEQFF
TRBV28,TRBJ2-6,CASSRTGSGANVLTF
TRBV11-1,TRBJ1-3,CASSLLHGNTIYF
TRBV4-3,TRBJ2-6,CASSQPGLSSGANVLTF
TRBV28,TRBJ1-5,CASSYRGNQPQHF
TRBV9,TRBJ1-3,CASSVDSLLSGNTIYF